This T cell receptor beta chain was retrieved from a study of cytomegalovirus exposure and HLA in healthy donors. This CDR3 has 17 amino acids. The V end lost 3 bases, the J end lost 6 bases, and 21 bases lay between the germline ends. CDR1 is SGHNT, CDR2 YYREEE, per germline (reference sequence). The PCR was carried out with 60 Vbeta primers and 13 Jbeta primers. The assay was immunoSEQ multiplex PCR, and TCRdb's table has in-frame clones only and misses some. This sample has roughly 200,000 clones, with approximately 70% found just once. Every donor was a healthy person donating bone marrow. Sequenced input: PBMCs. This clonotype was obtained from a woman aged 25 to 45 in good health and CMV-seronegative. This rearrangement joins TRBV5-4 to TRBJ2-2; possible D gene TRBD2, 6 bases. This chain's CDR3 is CASSSGSGDWVSGELFF. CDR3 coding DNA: TGTGCCAGCAGCTCCGGGTCGGGAGATTGGGTTTCCGGGGAGCTGTTTTTT.